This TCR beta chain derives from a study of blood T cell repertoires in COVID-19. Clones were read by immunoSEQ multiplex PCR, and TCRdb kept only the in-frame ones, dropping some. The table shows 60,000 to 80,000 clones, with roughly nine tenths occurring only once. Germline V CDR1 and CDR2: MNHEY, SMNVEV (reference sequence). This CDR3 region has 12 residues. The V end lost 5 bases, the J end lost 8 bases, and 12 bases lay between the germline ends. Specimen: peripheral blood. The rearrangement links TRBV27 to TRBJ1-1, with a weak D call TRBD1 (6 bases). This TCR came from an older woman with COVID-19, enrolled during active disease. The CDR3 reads CASSAYGTEAFF. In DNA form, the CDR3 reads TGTGCCAGCAGTGCTTATGGGACAGAAGCTTTCTTT.